The sequence of this T cell receptor (beta chain) was determined in a study of T cells in localized non-small cell lung cancer. General study points: A raised T cell density in blood coincided with lengthier overall survival.

Generated by immunoSEQ multiplex PCR, the TCRdb table keeps only in-frame clones and is missing some. The data show about 41,000 clones, about 85% seen once. This clone has only one observation. Its antigen is not known. This CDR3 has 16 residues. The ends were cut back, 4 bases at V and 0 bases at J, with 13 bases in the middle. CDR1 is MNHEY and CDR2 is SVGAGI in the germline V gene. Sequenced here: peripheral blood, sampled before any cancer treatment. The J gene is TRBJ2-1, the V gene TRBV6-5; D is unclear. This receptor was taken from a woman between 18 and 50 years old with stage III lung adenocarcinoma. For the CDR3, the DNA is TGTGCCAGCAGTTCCCCGGGTTTTAGCTCCTACAATGAGCAGTTCTTC. Translating it yields CASSSPGFSSYNEQFF.